This paragraph reports one T cell receptor beta chain. 5'RACE with 10-nucleotide random UMIs generated the cDNA. In TCRdb, the 5' RACE reads were re-called with MiXCR into one record per CDR3 protein. The sample contains more than 45,000 distinct CDR3 sequences, 4% to 5.5% of which appear only once. Trimming took off 2 bases at V and 2 bases at J, with 10 bases between the two ends. This CDR3 has 15 residues. Germline V gene sequence: CDR1 SGHVS, CDR2 FQNEAQ. This record comes from a study of neurological immune-mediated disorders. Sequencing was done on a sample of PBMCs. This receptor was obtained from a man aged 45 to 65 with multiple sclerosis. The chain is built from TRBV7-8 and TRBJ2-1; TRBD2 might be the D (5 bases). The chain's CDR3 is CASSLISDAYNEQFF. Here the CDR3 DNA reads TGTGCCAGCAGCTTAATTAGCGATGCCTACAATGAGCAGTTCTTC.